The rows below give T cell receptor beta chains drawn from one sample of a study of shared clonotypes between healthy human individuals. Generated by immunoSEQ multiplex PCR, the TCRdb table keeps only in-frame clones and is missing some. The sample includes 2 million to 2.5 million clones, 85% to 95% seen only once; the top ten take more than 0.1%. The sequenced sample was naive CD4+ T cells sorted from blood. These receptor sequences come from a man between 18 and 29 years old in good health. CDR3s include the opening cysteine and the closing phenylalanine or tryptophan. A D gene is named only where the DNA matches it firmly.

D gene	V gene	J gene	CDR3 protein	CDR3 DNA
-	TRBV5-1	TRBJ2-5	CASDSQGKGETQYF	TGCGCCAGCGATTCCCAGGGGAAGGGAGAGACCCAGTACTTC
TRBD2	TRBV5-4	TRBJ2-2	CASSRRTSVNTGELFF	TGTGCCAGCAGCCGACGGACTAGCGTGAACACCGGGGAGCTGTTTTTT
TRBD1	TRBV10-2	TRBJ2-7	CASSAGTVSYEQYF	TGCGCCAGCAGTGCTGGGACAGTCTCCTACGAGCAGTACTTC
-	TRBV13	TRBJ2-5	CASSLRFQETQYF	TGTGCCAGCAGCCTACGTTTCCAAGAGACCCAGTACTTC
-	TRBV11-2	TRBJ1-3	CASSRPASTSGNTIYF	TGTGCCAGCAGCCGGCCGGCTTCGACCTCTGGAAACACCATATATTTT
TRBD2	TRBV30	TRBJ2-7	CAWSGLDEQYF	TGTGCCTGGTCGGGACTAGACGAGCAGTACTTC
-	TRBV6-1	TRBJ2-5	CASSEIAGLQETQYF	TGTGCCAGCAGTGAAATAGCAGGTCTGCAAGAGACCCAGTACTTC
TRBD2	TRBV4-3	TRBJ2-3	CASSVLAGTDTQYF	TGCGCCAGCAGTGTACTAGCGGGCACAGATACGCAGTATTTT
-	TRBV2	TRBJ2-2	CASSVSGELFF	TGTGCCAGCAGTGTGAGCGGGGAGCTGTTTTTT
-	TRBV5-1	TRBJ2-3	CASSGTVSTDTQYF	TGCGCCAGCAGTGGGACGGTGAGCACAGATACGCAGTATTTT
-	TRBV7-9	TRBJ2-3	CASSLRKVSTDTQYF	TGTGCCAGCAGCTTAAGGAAAGTTTCCACAGATACGCAGTATTTT
TRBD2	TRBV7-2	TRBJ2-7	CASSFSGGEAYEQYF	TGTGCCAGCAGCTTTAGCGGGGGAGAGGCGTACGAGCAGTACTTC
TRBD2	TRBV6-5	TRBJ2-7	CASSRTSGPYEQYF	TGTGCCAGCAGTCGGACTAGCGGACCCTACGAGCAGTACTTC
-	TRBV5-8	TRBJ2-6	CASSFIGVSGANVLTF	TGTGCCAGCAGCTTTATTGGGGTCTCTGGGGCCAACGTCCTGACTTTC
-	TRBV5-4	TRBJ2-7	CASSFGTLGEQYF	TGTGCCAGCAGCTTCGGGACATTGGGCGAGCAGTACTTC
TRBD2	TRBV4-1	TRBJ2-1	CASSQTGLAGGQNEQFF	TGCGCCAGCAGCCAAACGGGACTAGCGGGGGGGCAAAATGAGCAGTTCTTC
-	TRBV28	TRBJ1-2	CASSGGGWGYTF	TGTGCCAGCAGTGGAGGGGGATGGGGCTACACCTTC
-	TRBV7-2	TRBJ1-1	CASSPVRGGTEAFF	TGTGCCAGCAGCCCGGTTCGGGGTGGGACTGAAGCTTTCTTT
TRBD2	TRBV5-1	TRBJ2-3	CASSSPSGNTDTQYF	TGCGCCAGCAGCTCCCCTAGCGGAAATACGGATACGCAGTATTTT
-	TRBV19	TRBJ2-7	CARNQNRTDYEQYF	TGTGCCAGGAACCAAAACCGGACAGACTACGAGCAGTACTTC
-	TRBV10-2	TRBJ1-4	CASSATRWGNEKLFF	TGCGCCAGCAGTGCGACCAGATGGGGTAATGAAAAACTGTTTTTT
TRBD1	TRBV7-8	TRBJ2-5	CASRGQALQETQYF	TGTGCCAGCAGGGGACAGGCCCTCCAAGAGACCCAGTACTTC